The clone carrying this TCR beta chain occurred a few times. These data come from a study of shared clonotypes between healthy human individuals. Deep-level running was used for the assay. Produced via immunoSEQ multiplex PCR; TCRdb's table is partial and in-frame only. The sample shows approximately 2.3 million clones, approximately 95% of them seen only once. The TCR was taken from a man between 18 and 35 years old in good health. Some clones in this sample may be carry-over from other donors' samples. The sample was naive CD4+ T cells from PBMCs. Subset described: CD45RA+ positively selected.

CDR3 residues: CSVQQGRDTEAFF. The CDR3 bases are TGCAGCGTTCAACAGGGTAGGGACACTGAAGCTTTCTTT. The rearrangement joins TRBV29-1 to TRBJ1-1, with TRBD1 as a possible D gene (6 bases). V was trimmed by 5 bases and J by 3 bases, leaving 13 bases between them. Looked up from germline, CDR1 is SQVTM and CDR2 is ANQGSEA. This CDR3 has 13 amino acids.